These 7 T cell receptor beta chains were all obtained from the same sample, sequenced in a study of blood T cell repertoires in COVID-19. Here immunoSEQ multiplex PCR was the method, and the copy in TCRdb shows in-frame clones only, minus some. The sample includes a few hundred thousand clones, 70% to 90% of them seen just once. Sequenced: peripheral blood. The receptors stem from a woman older than 75 with acute or convalescent COVID-19.

V is TRBV4-2 and J is TRBJ2-2; D call uncertain. CDR3 length: 17 amino acids. Germline V lookup: CDR1 LGHNA, CDR2 YNFKEQ. Between the trimmed V and J ends, which lost 0 bases and 0 bases, there was a span of 11 bases. CDR3 DNA sequence: TGTGCCAGCAGCCAAGAGTCCTACCCACCGAACACCGGGGAGCTGTTTTTT. Its protein is CASSQESYPPNTGELFF.

The gene calls are TRBV7-3 and TRBJ2-7, with 9 bases aligning to TRBD1. The CDR3 is 14 amino acids. Germline V gives CDR1 SGHTA, CDR2 FQGTGA. J gave up 3 bases and V 4 bases, and 4 bases lay outside the gene matches. Here the CDR3 DNA reads TGTGCCAGCAGCTCCGGGACAGGGTTCTACGAGCAGTACTTC. Its protein is CASSSGTGFYEQYF.

This clone was observed a few times. This chain links TRBV27 with TRBJ2-5; 11 nucleotides match TRBD2. Trimming cost V 1 base and J 2 bases; bases outside gene matches: 3. Per germline, CDR1 MNHEY and CDR2 SMNVEV (reference sequence). This CDR3 is built from 16 residues. This CDR3 is CASSLFSSGGQETQYF. DNA of the CDR3: TGTGCCAGCAGTTTATTCTCTAGCGGGGGGCAAGAGACCCAGTACTTC.

In regard to this clone: No DNA is shown, since the ends of the CDR3 on it are uncertain; the CDR3 is the one TCRdb lists. This chain links TRBV19 with TRBJ1-5; TRBD1 reflects the table's D call only, with no check against the DNA. The CDR3 length is 15 residues, termini included. From germline, CDR1 is LNHDA and CDR2 SQIVND (reference sequence). CDR3 sequence: CASTSGHVNNQPQHF.

CDR3 bases: TGTGCCAGTAGGCAACAGGGATACGAGCAGTACTTC. Residues: CASRQQGYEQYF. This sequence joins TRBV19 and TRBJ2-7; TRBD1 is a possible D gene (6 bases). The CDR3 is 12 residues long. CDR1 and CDR2 (germline): LNHDA, SQIVND (reference sequence). Trimming shortened V by 6 bases and J by 4 bases, and 10 bases separated the two germline ends.

The chain carries TRBV7-2 and TRBJ2-3; D is ambiguous. The CDR3 totals 13 residues. Trimming cost V 7 bases and J 1 base, with 9 bases left between them. Germline CDR1 SGHTA, CDR2 FQGNSA. Here the CDR3 reads CASNHLGTDTQYF. The CDR3 DNA is TGTGCCAGCAACCATTTAGGCACAGATACGCAGTATTTT.

The rearrangement links TRBV28 to TRBJ1-1; no reliable D call. The V and J ends lost 7 bases and 2 bases respectively, with 11 bases between them. The length of the CDR3 is 13 residues. CDR1 is MDHEN and CDR2 is SYDVKM in the germline V gene. Here the CDR3 reads CASIKPFNTEAFF. The CDR3 coding sequence is TGTGCCAGCATAAAGCCATTTAACACTGAAGCTTTCTTT.